This entry features one T cell receptor beta chain sequence. The antigen remains undetermined. The entry originates in a study of T cell responses to AZD1222 COVID-19 vaccine. Study information: The study pooled second doses at about 4 or about 12 weeks. Points from the study as a whole: Clonal diversity was possibly underestimated, and the donors were mostly white British, with more females.

TCRdb's table, derived via immunoSEQ multiplex PCR, lists solely in-frame clones and lacks some. The data show 80,000 to 100,000 clones, approximately 86% seen once. The receptor's source is an adult in good health. This specimen was peripheral blood, taken on day 0 of AZD1222 vaccination.

In DNA, the CDR3 is TGTGCCAGCAGCCAGGGACAGGGGATGGGTACGCAGTATTTT. It codes for CASSQGQGMGTQYF. The chain recombines TRBV3-1 (or the pseudogene TRBV3-2) with TRBJ2-3; 10 bases line up with TRBD1. Per the germline V gene, CDR1 is LGHDT and CDR2 is YNNKEL (reference sequence). With 3 bases clipped from V and 8 bases from J, the junction kept 5 bases outside the gene matches. The CDR3 sequence is 14 residues long.